The 27 T cell receptor beta chains below were found in one sample sequenced in a study of cytomegalovirus exposure and HLA in healthy donors. The method was immunoSEQ multiplex PCR; TCRdb's version includes in-frame clones alone and lacks a portion of them. Among 150,000 to 200,000 clones listed, less than 85% were seen once. Sample: PBMCs. Every receptor here comes from a man aged 18-30 years in good health and CMV-seropositive.

CDR3 in DNA: TGTGCCAGCTCACGCCGGGACAGGGGCGATGAGCAGTTCTTC. This sequence encodes CASSRRDRGDEQFF. This chain connects TRBV18 to TRBJ2-1, with 10 positions matching TRBD1. Losses at the gene ends were 4 bases for V and 8 bases for J; bases not matched to a gene: 5. CDR3 length: 14 amino acids. The germline gives CDR1 KGHSH, CDR2 LQKENI.

The chain uses TRBV6-5 and TRBJ2-7, with D hard to call. V was trimmed by 0 bases and J by 2 bases, leaving 8 bases between them. The CDR3 loop spans 14 amino acids. The germline V gene has CDR1 MNHEY and CDR2 SVGAGI. The CDR3 loop is CASSYSYTAYEQYF. As DNA, the CDR3 is TGTGCCAGCAGTTACTCCTATACGGCCTACGAGCAGTACTTC.

The rearrangement links TRBV29-1 to TRBJ2-1, with D perhaps matching TRBD2 (7 bases). CDR1 is SQVTM and CDR2 is ANQGSEA in the germline V gene. V shed 0 bases and J shed 4 bases, with 16 bases lying between them. The CDR3 consists of 16 residues. The CDR3 DNA sequence: TGCAGCGTTGAAGATGGGGGGGCAGAGAGATACAATGAGCAGTTCTTC. This gives the protein CSVEDGGAERYNEQFF.

The chain combines TRBV28 with TRBJ2-5; TRBD2 matches 12 bases. V was pared by 6 bases and J by 5 bases, with 7 bases of the junction left unmatched. This CDR3 is 15 amino acids long. Germline CDR1 reads MDHEN; CDR2 reads SYDVKM. CDR3 nucleotide sequence: TGTGCCAGCAGCACGACTAGCGGGAGAGGGGAGACCCAGTACTTC. It translates to CASSTTSGRGETQYF.

The rearrangement uses TRBV11-2 and TRBJ2-5; weak D call: TRBD1 (5 bases). Germline CDR1 reads SGHAT; CDR2 reads FQNNGV. V was shortened by 5 bases and J by 1 base, with 11 bases between the two germline ends. The length of the CDR3 is 14 residues. Written as DNA, the CDR3 is TGTGCCAGCAGCCAAGACCAGGGCCAAGAGACCCAGTACTTC. Protein: CASSQDQGQETQYF.

The genes are TRBV29-1 and TRBJ1-2; 8 bases agree with TRBD1. With 3 bases clipped from V and 8 bases from J, the junction kept 5 bases outside the gene matches. Looked up from germline, CDR1 is SQVTM and CDR2 is ANQGSEA. The CDR3 contains 12 residues. The CDR3 sequence is CSVEGQAQGYTF. The CDR3 DNA reads as TGCAGCGTTGAGGGACAGGCGCAAGGCTACACCTTC.

This sequence joins TRBV5-4 and TRBJ1-1, with D unclear. The germline V gene has CDR1 SGHNT and CDR2 YYREEE (reference sequence). Trimming removed 1 base from V and 3 bases from J, with 10 bases in between. This CDR3 comprises 14 residues. CDR3 DNA: TGTGCCAGCAGCTTGACCGGGGATTACACTGAAGCTTTCTTT. Amino acid sequence: CASSLTGDYTEAFF. The full variable domain, in which reference TRBV5-4 and TRBJ1-1 provide the parts outside the CDR3, is ETGVTQSPTHLIKTRGQQVTLRCSSQSGHNTVSWYQQALGQGPQFIFQYYREEENGRGNFPPRFSGLQFPNYSSELNVNALELDDSALYLCASSLTGDYTEAFFGQGTRLTVV.

V is TRBV28 and J is TRBJ1-2, with no clear D. This CDR3 has 12 amino acids. V was clipped by 8 bases and J by 0 bases, with 7 bases between them. Per germline, CDR1 MDHEN and CDR2 SYDVKM. Here the CDR3 DNA reads TGTGCCAGCGCCAGTCCTAACTATGGCTACACCTTC. This gives the protein CASASPNYGYTF.

The rearrangement joins TRBV27 to TRBJ1-2; 7 positions agree with TRBD1. The CDR3 loop spans 14 amino acids. J gave up 4 bases and V 3 bases, and 5 bases lay outside the gene matches. Per the germline V gene, CDR1 is MNHEY and CDR2 is SMNVEV (reference sequence). The CDR3 DNA follows: TGTGCCAGCAGTTTGCTAGCAGGGGGCTATGGCTACACCTTC. Residues: CASSLLAGGYGYTF.

J is TRBJ2-7 and V is TRBV7-9; 9 nucleotides agree with TRBD2. J gave up 2 bases and V 2 bases, and 7 bases lay outside the gene matches. The CDR3 spans 16 residues. In germline, CDR1 is SEHNR, CDR2 FQNEAQ (reference sequence). CDR3 coding DNA: TGTGCCAGCAGCTTACCCCAGACTAGCGGACCCTACGAGCAGTACTTC. Its protein product is CASSLPQTSGPYEQYF.

The rearrangement joins TRBV28 to TRBJ1-5; D perhaps matches TRBD1 (6 bases). The CDR3 sequence is 15 residues long. From germline, CDR1 is MDHEN and CDR2 SYDVKM. V dropped 1 base and J dropped 8 bases, with 15 bases sitting between them. CDR3 nucleotide sequence: TGTGCCAGCAGTTTATACGCAGGGGCCGGGGAGCCCCAGCATTTT. It is translated as CASSLYAGAGEPQHF. The full variable domain, completed using reference TRBV28 and TRBJ1-5, is DVKVTQSSRYLVKRTGEKVFLECVQDMDHENMFWYRQDPGLGLRLIYFSYDVKMKEKGDIPEGYSVSREKKERFSLILESASTNQTSMYLCASSLYAGAGEPQHFGDGTRLSIL.

This chain joins TRBV9 and TRBJ1-2; TRBD1 agrees at 10 bases. This CDR3 contains 16 residues. Trimming took 0 bases from V and 5 from J; bases not matched to a gene: 7. Germline V gene data show CDR1 as SGDLS and CDR2 as YYNGEE. DNA for the CDR3: TGTGCCAGCAGCGTAGCGAGCCCGGGACAGGGGTATGGCTACACCTTC. It specifies CASSVASPGQGYGYTF. Full variable domain (missing parts from reference TRBV9 and TRBJ1-2): DSGVTQTPKHLITATGQRVTLRCSPRSGDLSVYWYQQSLDQGLQFLIQYYNGEERAKGNILERFSAQQFPDLHSELNLSSLELGDSALYFCASSVASPGQGYGYTFGSGTRLTVV.

The V gene is TRBV27, the J gene TRBJ2-7; 7 bases are shared with TRBD1. This CDR3 comprises 14 residues. Germline CDR1 and CDR2: MNHEY and SMNVEV (reference sequence). V lost 4 bases, J lost 2 bases, and 5 bases stayed unmatched. CDR3 DNA sequence: TGTGCCAGCAGTTCCCGGGACAGCACCTACGAGCAGTACTTC. Encoded protein: CASSSRDSTYEQYF.

CDR3: CASSQERAGRGSYEQYF. DNA of the CDR3: TGCGCCAGCAGCCAAGAAAGGGCGGGGCGCGGGTCCTACGAGCAGTACTTC. The chain links TRBV4-1 to TRBJ2-7; maybe TRBD2 (6 bases). CDR3 size: 17 residues. The V gene lost 0 bases and the J gene lost 1 base, with 16 bases spanning the gap. Germline lookup yields CDR1 MGHRA and CDR2 YSYEKL.

A word on this clone: The junction shows a germline mismatch at one end, possibly a read error. V and J are TRBV2 and TRBJ1-3; D not certain. The germline CDR1 and CDR2 sequences are SNHLY and FYNNEI. The CDR3 consists of 12 residues. CDR3 loop: CASGDTGNTIYF. The CDR3, as DNA: TGTGCCAGCGGTGATACTGGAAACACCATATATTTT.

The chain recombines TRBV7-9 with TRBJ2-1, with D uncertain. V lost 1 base and J 5 bases, leaving 12 bases between the germline ends. This CDR3 is built from 15 residues. Germline values: CDR1 SEHNR, CDR2 FQNEAQ (reference sequence). CDR3 protein: CASSLVSGTHNEQFF. The CDR3 region has the DNA TGTGCCAGCAGCTTAGTCTCAGGAACCCACAATGAGCAGTTCTTC. The variable domain in full, with the rest retrieved from reference TRBV7-9 and TRBJ2-1, is DTGVSQNPRHKITKRGQNVTFRCDPISEHNRLYWYRQTLGQGPEFLTYFQNEAQLEKSRLLSDRFSAERPKGSFSTLEIQRTEQGDSAMYLCASSLVSGTHNEQFFGPGTRLTVL.

The chain uses TRBV19 and TRBJ1-1, with D uncertain. In germline, CDR1 is LNHDA, CDR2 SQIVND (reference sequence). The CDR3 spans 13 residues. Trimming removed 4 bases from V and 0 bases from J, with 6 bases in between. CDR3 protein: CASSRSMNTEAFF. CDR3 DNA: TGTGCCAGTAGTAGGAGCATGAACACTGAAGCTTTCTTT.

This rearrangement joins TRBV6-5 to TRBJ1-6, with a weak D call TRBD1 (5 bases). The CDR3 is 14 amino acids. Trimming pared 7 bases from V and 4 bases from J, leaving 11 bases between. In germline, CDR1 is MNHEY, CDR2 SVGAGI. CDR3: CASKGRGYNSPLHF. DNA of the CDR3: TGTGCCAGCAAGGGGCGGGGGTATAATTCACCCCTCCACTTT.

The J gene is TRBJ2-7, the V gene TRBV28, with D perhaps matching TRBD1 (5 bases). This CDR3 spans 12 amino acids. Germline V gene lookup returns CDR1 MDHEN and CDR2 SYDVKM. Trimming removed 3 bases from V and 5 bases from J, with 8 bases in between. As DNA, the CDR3 is TGTGCCAGCAGTTTCCTCAGGGACGAGCAGTACTTC. Protein product: CASSFLRDEQYF.

The V gene is TRBV11-3, the J gene TRBJ2-2, with 7 bases lining up with TRBD2. J lost 3 bases, V lost 3 bases, and 10 bases had no gene match. Germline V CDR1 and CDR2: SGHNT, YENEEA. The CDR3 contains 17 residues. CDR3: CASSLTVGTTHTGELFF. The DNA of the CDR3 is TGTGCCAGCAGCTTGACAGTAGGGACTACTCACACCGGGGAGCTGTTTTTT.

The rearrangement uses TRBV11-1 and TRBJ2-3; 7 bases are a match to TRBD2. This CDR3 is built from 16 residues. The V gene's germline CDR1 is SGHAT and CDR2 FQDESV (reference sequence). Trimming took 4 bases from V and 9 from J; bases not matched to a gene: 16. The CDR3 loop is CASSSSTSDEGWTQYF. The CDR3 DNA reads TGTGCCAGCAGCTCGTCAACTAGCGATGAAGGGTGGACGCAGTATTTT.

V is TRBV29-1 and J is TRBJ2-1, with 7 bases aligning to TRBD2. In germline, CDR1 is SQVTM, CDR2 ANQGSEA. The CDR3 totals 15 residues. V lost 5 bases and J lost 4; bases outside the gene matches: 11. CDR3 loop: CSVTRGAGNYNEQFF. CDR3 DNA: TGCAGCGTTACCCGTGGAGCGGGAAATTACAATGAGCAGTTCTTC.

This clone was counted only a few times. The V gene is TRBV28, the J gene TRBJ1-1, with no clear D. Trimming removed 8 bases at V and 0 bases at J, with 10 bases between. Germline assignment: CDR1 MDHEN and CDR2 SYDVKM. The CDR3 runs 13 residues. Here the CDR3 reads CASCSGVNTEAFF. In nucleotides, the CDR3 is TGTGCCAGCTGTTCAGGCGTGAACACTGAAGCTTTCTTT.

V and J are TRBV6-5 and TRBJ2-1; TRBD2 might be the D (6 bases). CDR1 and CDR2 from the germline V gene are MNHEY and SVGAGI. The CDR3 contains 15 residues. Trimming stripped 4 bases from V and 7 bases from J, with 17 bases between. The CDR3 spells CASSFTGLPGNEQFF. CDR3 sequence (DNA): TGTGCCAGCAGTTTTACCGGACTACCGGGGAATGAGCAGTTCTTC.

The rearrangement links TRBV9 to TRBJ2-3; TRBD2 is a possible D gene (7 bases). The germline CDR1 and CDR2 sequences are SGDLS and YYNGEE. The CDR3 has 15 residues. V dropped 0 bases and J dropped 6 bases, with 14 bases sitting between them. This chain's CDR3 is CASSVEGGTTDTQYF. CDR3 sequence (DNA): TGTGCCAGCAGCGTAGAGGGGGGGACTACGGATACGCAGTATTTT.

The rearrangement joins TRBV7-9 to TRBJ2-7, with 10 positions matching TRBD2. Germline CDR1 is SEHNR and CDR2 is FQNEAQ (reference sequence). V trimming: 6 bases; J trimming: 2 bases; junction bases outside the gene matches: 16. There are 18 residues in the CDR3. CDR3 DNA sequence: TGTGCCAGCAGTTCTAGGGCGGTTAGCGGGGGGCCCGCCTACGAGCAGTACTTC. It encodes CASSSRAVSGGPAYEQYF.

V is TRBV28 and J is TRBJ1-1, with D uncertain. The CDR3 runs 14 residues. CDR1 and CDR2 (germline): MDHEN, SYDVKM. Trimming removed 3 bases from V and 1 base from J, with 9 bases in between. The CDR3 sequence: CASSFGERNTEAFF. CDR3 DNA: TGTGCCAGCAGTTTCGGGGAGAGGAACACTGAAGCTTTCTTT. Filled out from reference TRBV28 and TRBJ1-1, the complete variable domain reads DVKVTQSSRYLVKRTGEKVFLECVQDMDHENMFWYRQDPGLGLRLIYFSYDVKMKEKGDIPEGYSVSREKKERFSLILESASTNQTSMYLCASSFGERNTEAFFGQGTRLTVV.